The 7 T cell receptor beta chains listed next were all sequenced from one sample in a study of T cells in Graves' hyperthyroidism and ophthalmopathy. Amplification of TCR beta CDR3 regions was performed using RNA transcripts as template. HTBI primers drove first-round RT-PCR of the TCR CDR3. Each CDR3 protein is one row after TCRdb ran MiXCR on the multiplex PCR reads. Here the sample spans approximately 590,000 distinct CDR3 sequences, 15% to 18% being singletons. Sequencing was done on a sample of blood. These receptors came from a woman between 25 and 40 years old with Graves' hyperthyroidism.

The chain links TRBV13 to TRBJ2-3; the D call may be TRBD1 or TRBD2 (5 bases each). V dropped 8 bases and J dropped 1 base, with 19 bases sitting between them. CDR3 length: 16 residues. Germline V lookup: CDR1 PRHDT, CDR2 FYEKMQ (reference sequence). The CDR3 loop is CASLRTGRGGTDTQYF. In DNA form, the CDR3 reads TGTGCCAGCCTCAGGACGGGGAGAGGGGGCACAGATACGCAGTATTTT. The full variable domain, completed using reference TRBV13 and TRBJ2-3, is AAGVIQSPRHLIKEKRETATLKCYPIPRHDTVYWYQQGPGQDPQFLISFYEKMQSDKGSIPDRFSAQQFSDYHSELNMSSLELGDSALYFCASLRTGRGGTDTQYFGPGTRLTVL.

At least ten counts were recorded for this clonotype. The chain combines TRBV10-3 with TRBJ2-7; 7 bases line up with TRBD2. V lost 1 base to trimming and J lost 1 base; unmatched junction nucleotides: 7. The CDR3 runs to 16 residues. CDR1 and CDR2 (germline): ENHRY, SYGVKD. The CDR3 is CAISEWSLAESYEQYF. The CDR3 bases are TGTGCCATCAGTGAGTGGTCGCTAGCGGAGTCCTACGAGCAGTACTTC.

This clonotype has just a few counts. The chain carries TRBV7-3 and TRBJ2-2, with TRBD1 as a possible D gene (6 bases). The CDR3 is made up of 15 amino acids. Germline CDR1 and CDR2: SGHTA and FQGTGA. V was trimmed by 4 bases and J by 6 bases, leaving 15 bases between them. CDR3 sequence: CASSSGQPPAGELFF. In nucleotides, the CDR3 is TGTGCCAGCAGCTCAGGACAGCCCCCAGCCGGGGAGCTGTTTTTT.

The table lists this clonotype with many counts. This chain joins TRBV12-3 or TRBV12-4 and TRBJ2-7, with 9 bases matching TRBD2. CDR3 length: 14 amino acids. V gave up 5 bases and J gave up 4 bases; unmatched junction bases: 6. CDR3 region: CASSHGTSKYEQYF. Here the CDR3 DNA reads TGTGCCAGCAGTCACGGGACTAGCAAATACGAGCAGTACTTC.

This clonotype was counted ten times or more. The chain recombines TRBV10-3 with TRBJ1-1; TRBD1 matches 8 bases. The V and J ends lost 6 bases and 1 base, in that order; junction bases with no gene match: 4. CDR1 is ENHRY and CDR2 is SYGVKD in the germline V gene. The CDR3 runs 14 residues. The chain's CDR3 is CAIRVQGENTEAFF. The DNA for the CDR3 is TGTGCCATCAGGGTACAGGGGGAGAACACTGAAGCTTTCTTT.

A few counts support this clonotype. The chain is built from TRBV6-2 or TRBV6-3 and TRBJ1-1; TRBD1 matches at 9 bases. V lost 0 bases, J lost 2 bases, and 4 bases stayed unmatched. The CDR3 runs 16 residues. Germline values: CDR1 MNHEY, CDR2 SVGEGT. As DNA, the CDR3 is TGTGCCAGCAGTTACTCGGGGACAGGGATAAACACTGAAGCTTTCTTT. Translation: CASSYSGTGINTEAFF.

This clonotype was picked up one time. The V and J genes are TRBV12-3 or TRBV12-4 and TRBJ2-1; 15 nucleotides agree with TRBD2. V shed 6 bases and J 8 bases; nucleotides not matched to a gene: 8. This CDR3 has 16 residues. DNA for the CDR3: TGTGCCAGCAGAGGAGGACTAGCGGGAGGGGTCCATGAGCAGTTCTTC. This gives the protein CASRGGLAGGVHEQFF.